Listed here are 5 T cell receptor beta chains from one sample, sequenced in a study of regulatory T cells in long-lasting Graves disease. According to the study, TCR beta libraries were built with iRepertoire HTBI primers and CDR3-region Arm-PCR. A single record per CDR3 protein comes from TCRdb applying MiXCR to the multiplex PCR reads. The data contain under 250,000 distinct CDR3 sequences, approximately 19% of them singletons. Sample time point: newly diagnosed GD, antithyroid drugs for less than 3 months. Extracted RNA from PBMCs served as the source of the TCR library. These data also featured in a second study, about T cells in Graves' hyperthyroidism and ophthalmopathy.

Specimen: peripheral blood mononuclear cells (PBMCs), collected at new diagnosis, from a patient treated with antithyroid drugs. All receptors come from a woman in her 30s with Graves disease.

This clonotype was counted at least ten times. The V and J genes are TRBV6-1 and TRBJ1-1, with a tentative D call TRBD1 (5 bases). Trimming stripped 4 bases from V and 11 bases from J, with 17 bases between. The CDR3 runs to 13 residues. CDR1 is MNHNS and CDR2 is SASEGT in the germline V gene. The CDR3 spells CASSAGTFTWAFF. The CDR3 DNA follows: TGTGCCAGCAGTGCCGGGACTTTTACTTGGGCTTTCTTT.

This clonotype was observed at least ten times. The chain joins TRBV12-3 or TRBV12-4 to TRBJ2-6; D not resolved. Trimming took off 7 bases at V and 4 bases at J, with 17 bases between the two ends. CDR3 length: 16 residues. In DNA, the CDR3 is TGTGCCAGCACCGCGTTTGGGTTGGTGGGGGCCAACGTCCTGACTTTC. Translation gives CASTAFGLVGANVLTF.

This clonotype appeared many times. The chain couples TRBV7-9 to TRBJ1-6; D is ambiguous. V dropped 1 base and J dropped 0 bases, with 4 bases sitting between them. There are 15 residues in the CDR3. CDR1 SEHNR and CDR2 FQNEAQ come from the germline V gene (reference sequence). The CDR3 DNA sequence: TGTGCCAGCAGCTTAGACAGCTCCTATAATTCACCCCTCCACTTT. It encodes CASSLDSSYNSPLHF.

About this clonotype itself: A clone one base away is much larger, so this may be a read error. CDR3 region: CASSLLDRGTEALF. The CDR3 DNA follows: TGTGCCAGCTCACTTCTGGACCGAGGCACTGAAGCTCTCTTT. This sequence joins TRBV18 and TRBJ2-3; D remains ambiguous. The CDR3 contains 14 residues. Germline values: CDR1 KGHSH, CDR2 LQKENI.

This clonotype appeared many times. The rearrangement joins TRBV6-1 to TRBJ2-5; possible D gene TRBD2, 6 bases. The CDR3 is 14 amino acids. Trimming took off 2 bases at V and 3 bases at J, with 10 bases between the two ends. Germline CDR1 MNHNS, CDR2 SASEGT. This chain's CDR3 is CASSESGEKETQYF. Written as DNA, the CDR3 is TGTGCCAGCAGTGAATCGGGGGAAAAAGAGACCCAGTACTTC.